A selection of T cell receptor beta chains follows, all from one sample in a study of CD8 T cells in ankylosing spondylitis. In TCRdb, the 5' RACE reads were re-called with MiXCR into one record per CDR3 protein. The sample has 200,000 or so distinct CDR3 sequences, over 10% seen once. The sample comprised blood, either unsorted or a sorted T cell fraction (not recorded which). The receptors were sampled from a female donor with ankylosing spondylitis or in good health (not recorded which). Each CDR3 is given with its conserved first and last residue. A D gene is named only where the DNA matches it firmly. Clone size is not always given. Where it is, it says once, few, many or a class for expanded clones.

D	V	J	size	CDR3	DNA
TRBD1	TRBV7-2	TRBJ2-1	-	CASSLPRGNEQFF	TGTGCCAGCAGCTTACCCAGGGGGAATGAGCAGTTCTTC
-	TRBV3-1	TRBJ1-1	many	CASSQDSGAPTEAFF	TGTGCCAGCAGCCAAGATTCAGGAGCACCCACTGAAGCTTTCTTT
TRBD2	TRBV29-1	TRBJ2-5	many	CSVLGLADVRTQYF	TGCAGCGTGCTGGGACTAGCTGATGTAAGGACCCAGTACTTC
TRBD1	TRBV18	TRBJ2-7	many	CASSPRQGHPNEQYF	TGTGCCAGCTCACCTCGACAGGGGCACCCCAACGAGCAGTACTTC
-	TRBV20-1	TRBJ2-1	few	CSAREPVGGEQIF	TGCAGTGCTAGAGAACCGGTGGGAGGTGAGCAGATCTTC
TRBD2	TRBV7-2	TRBJ2-7	-	CASSPKLAGGPHEQYF	TGTGCCAGCAGCCCTAAATTAGCGGGAGGGCCCCACGAGCAGTACTTC
TRBD2	TRBV4-3	TRBJ2-3	many	CASSPLAGDPTDTQYF	TGCGCCAGCAGCCCCCTAGCGGGAGATCCAACAGATACGCAGTATTTT
-	TRBV7-9	TRBJ1-1	few	CASSFIDRSTEAFF	TGTGCCAGCAGCTTTATCGACAGAAGTACTGAAGCTTTCTTT
-	TRBV5-1	TRBJ1-3	many	CASSLFYGDTIYF	TGCGCCAGCAGCTTGTTTTATGGAGACACCATATATTTT
-	TRBV20-1	TRBJ1-5	few	CSATGRADQPQHF	TGCAGTGCTACGGGCCGGGCAGATCAGCCCCAGCATTTT
-	TRBV20-1	TRBJ2-2	few	CSASVGPNTGELFF	TGCAGTGCTAGCGTCGGGCCGAACACCGGGGAGCTGTTTTTT
TRBD2	TRBV3-1	TRBJ2-5	-	CASSFSGAQETQYF	TGTGCCAGCAGCTTTAGCGGGGCCCAAGAGACCCAGTACTTC
-	TRBV29-1	TRBJ1-5	-	CSVVEGNTNQPQHF	TGCAGCGTTGTTGAGGGGAACACCAATCAGCCCCAGCATTTT
-	TRBV7-2	TRBJ2-3	-	CASSLGSPTQYF	TGTGCCAGCAGCTTAGGGTCCCCTACGCAGTATTTT
TRBD1	TRBV5-1	TRBJ2-2	many	CASSRDSNTGELFF	TGCGCCAGCAGCAGGGACAGCAACACCGGGGAGCTGTTTTTT
-	TRBV7-9	TRBJ2-3	medium-sized	CASSTPGAQYF	TGTGCCAGCAGCACCCCCGGGGCGCAGTATTTT
TRBD1	TRBV18	TRBJ2-7	-	CASSPPGTGAYYEQYF	TGTGCCAGCTCACCACCGGGGACAGGGGCCTACTACGAGCAGTACTTC
-	TRBV28	TRBJ2-7	many	CASSFRGILGYEQYF	TGTGCCAGCAGTTTTCGCGGGATTCTGGGCTACGAGCAGTACTTC
TRBD1	TRBV5-6	TRBJ1-6	-	CASSFPKRGPSPLHF	TGTGCCAGCAGCTTTCCAAAGAGGGGGCCTTCACCCCTCCACTTT
TRBD2	TRBV7-2	TRBJ2-7	few	CASSKTGGPYEQYF	TGTGCCAGCAGCAAGACGGGAGGGCCCTACGAGCAGTACTTC
TRBD2	TRBV20-1	TRBJ2-3	few	CCARGTRLATTDTQYF	TGCTGTGCTAGGGGCACCCGACTAGCGACCACAGATACGCAGTATTTT
TRBD1	TRBV28	TRBJ2-1	few	CASRKGTGLDNEQFF	TGTGCCAGCAGAAAAGGGACAGGGCTGGACAATGAGCAGTTCTTC